This T cell receptor beta chain was sequenced for a study of T cells in Graves' hyperthyroidism and ophthalmopathy. Many counts were recorded for this clonotype. The V end lost 4 bases, the J end lost 1 base, and 10 bases lay between the germline ends. Germline CDR1 reads GTSNPN; CDR2 reads SVGIG (reference sequence). This CDR3 spans 13 amino acids. RNA transcripts provided the source from which TCR beta CDR3 regions were amplified. With the HTBI primer set, the TCR CDR3 went through a first round of RT-PCR. In TCRdb, the multiplex PCR reads were re-called with MiXCR into one record per CDR3 protein. The sample holds a few hundred thousand distinct CDR3 sequences, 18% seen once.

Sequenced input: blood. This receptor was identified in a man aged 40-49 years with Graves' hyperthyroidism. This sequence joins TRBV30 and TRBJ1-2; no firm D call. The CDR3 loop reads CAWNGINNYGYTF. In DNA form, the CDR3 reads TGTGCCTGGAATGGGATTAATAACTATGGCTACACCTTC.